This entry lists 29 T cell receptor beta chains sequenced from one sample in a study of vaccination and CD4 T cells after COVID-19 (dated by TCRdb to between 2021 and 2024). No antigens are known for them. The meaning of the sample's treatment or condition label: roughly 10-day PBMC culture with coronavirus spike peptide pools or control peptides (ViraFEST assay). CD4+ T cells from unexposed donors were collected before the COVID-19 pandemic (2011-2018). Library preparation used PCR. This sample was sequenced with an Illumina iSeq 100. DNA from cultured CD4+ T cells was subjected to TCR sequencing with the Oncomine TCR Beta short-read assay at the Johns Hopkins FTIC core. The raw public data were reprocessed by TCRdb itself: fastp quality trimming at Q25, MiXCR clonotype calling, in-frame beta chains only. A single entry per CDR3 protein holds the most common genes and DNA from its merged rows. The sample includes roughly 7,600 distinct CDR3 sequences, with around 36% observed a single time. The ten largest clones add up to 13% of the sample.

Sequencing used CD4+ T cells from blood, cultured in vitro. Receptors were obtained from a human donor in good health.

The chain has TRBV5-4 and TRBJ1-5, with TRBD1 matching 11 bases. The CDR3 has 16 residues. Germline CDR1 reads SGHNT; CDR2 reads YYREEE (reference sequence). V lost 1 base and J lost 4; bases outside the gene matches: 4. The CDR3 region is CASSLMGQGVNQPQHF. CDR3 bases: TGTGCCAGCAGCTTGATGGGACAGGGGGTTAATCAGCCCCAGCATTTT.

The J gene is TRBJ1-5, the V gene TRBV6-2 or TRBV6-3; perhaps TRBD1 as D (6 bases). The CDR3 spans 13 residues. Trimming removed 3 bases at V and 7 bases at J, with 10 bases between. CDR1 and CDR2 (germline): MNHEY, SVGEGT. The CDR3 region is CASSYKGDQPQHF. For the CDR3, the DNA is TGTGCCAGCAGTTATAAGGGGGACCAGCCCCAGCATTTT.

The chain recombines TRBV7-9 with TRBJ1-5, with D perhaps TRBD1 (6 bases). Germline V gives CDR1 SEHNR, CDR2 FQNEAQ (reference sequence). The ends were cut back, 1 base at V and 4 bases at J, with 14 bases in the middle. This CDR3 spans 16 amino acids. The CDR3, as DNA: TGTGCCAGCAGCTTAGGGTCGTGGGGGCGGAATCAGCCCCAGCATTTT. It yields the protein CASSLGSWGRNQPQHF.

This clonotype has a handful of counts. The chain has TRBV6-2 or TRBV6-3 and TRBJ1-5; 11 bases are shared with TRBD1. Germline lookup yields CDR1 MNHEY and CDR2 SVGEGT. The CDR3 is 16 amino acids. The ends lost 2 bases at V and 7 bases at J; junction bases unmatched: 7. CDR3 DNA: TGTGCCAGCAGTTACCCCGGACAGGGGGCAAGGCAGCCCCAGCATTTT. As protein: CASSYPGQGARQPQHF.

In its sample, this clonotype was seen a few times. The V call is TRBV12-3 or TRBV12-4, the J call TRBJ2-5, with D possibly TRBD2 on 5 matching bases. The V end lost 6 bases, the J end lost 6 bases, and 8 bases lay between the germline ends. The CDR3 has 11 amino acids. The DNA for the CDR3 is TGTGCCAGCAGGGGAGTGAAGACCCAGTACTTC. Protein product: CASRGVKTQYF.

This clonotype showed up just a few times. CDR3 in amino acids: CASSSGLAGGNEQFF. The CDR3 DNA reads TGTGCCAGCAGCTCGGGACTAGCGGGAGGGAATGAGCAGTTCTTC. The rearrangement uses TRBV5-8 and TRBJ2-1; 16 positions agree with TRBD2. V lost 3 bases, J lost 7 bases, and 1 base stayed unmatched. Germline values: CDR1 SGHTS, CDR2 YDEGEE. The CDR3 extends over 15 amino acids.

The chain couples TRBV4-3 to TRBJ2-2; 12 nucleotides match TRBD2. The length of the CDR3 is 16 residues. From germline, CDR1 is LGHNA and CDR2 YSLEER. Trimming at V came to 4 bases and at J to 5 bases, leaving 5 bases not matched to a gene. DNA for the CDR3: TGCGCCAGCAGCCCATCTAGCGGGGGGGCGACCGGGGAGCTGTTTTTT. It yields the protein CASSPSSGGATGELFF.

The sample holds a few counts of this clonotype. The CDR3 DNA reads TGTGCCAGCAGTCCCAGGGCTGGAAACACCATATATTTT. This encodes CASSPRAGNTIYF. The V call is TRBV6-1, the J call TRBJ1-3, with D possibly TRBD1 on 5 matching bases. The CDR3 covers 13 residues. Germline lookup yields CDR1 MNHNS and CDR2 SASEGT. Between the trimmed V and J ends, which lost 5 bases and 2 bases, there was a span of 7 bases.

V and J are TRBV10-3 and TRBJ1-2, with D unclear. Germline V CDR1 and CDR2: ENHRY, SYGVKD. This CDR3 comprises 13 residues. V was pared by 3 bases and J by 3 bases, with 8 bases between. CDR3 sequence: CAISERSDYGYTF. In DNA form, the CDR3 reads TGTGCCATCAGTGAAAGGTCAGACTATGGCTACACCTTC.

This clonotype appeared a few times. This chain links TRBV5-6 with TRBJ1-2; 8 nucleotides agree with TRBD1. V lost 4 bases and J lost 7; bases outside the gene matches: 9. Germline CDR1 and CDR2: SGHDT and YYEEEE. The CDR3 length is 14 residues. The CDR3 here is CASSLRAGGLGYTF. CDR3 DNA: TGTGCCAGCAGCCTACGCGCAGGGGGCCTTGGCTACACCTTC.

This clonotype was counted a few times. The chain employs TRBV7-2 and TRBJ1-1, with D uncertain. Trimming pared 2 bases from V and 2 bases from J, leaving 6 bases between. The germline V gene encodes CDR1 SGHTA and CDR2 FQGNSA. This CDR3 is 13 amino acids long. CDR3 DNA: TGTGCCAGCAGCTTAATGGGTAACACTGAAGCTTTCTTT. Residues: CASSLMGNTEAFF.

The sample holds one count of this clonotype. V is TRBV5-5 and J is TRBJ2-3, with D perhaps matching TRBD2 (6 bases). The V and J ends lost 2 bases and 4 bases respectively, with 11 bases between them. Germline V gives CDR1 SGHKS, CDR2 YYEKEE (reference sequence). This CDR3 has 14 amino acids. The CDR3 DNA sequence: TGTGCCAGCAGCTTTCCCCTAGCGCCAGATACGCAGTATTTT. Its protein is CASSFPLAPDTQYF.

This rearrangement joins TRBV19 to TRBJ1-1; 7 nucleotides match TRBD1. This CDR3 is 15 amino acids long. V trimming: 6 bases; J trimming: 0 bases; junction bases outside the gene matches: 7. Germline V gene data show CDR1 as LNHDA and CDR2 as SQIVND (reference sequence). The CDR3 here is CASRTKGALNTEAFF. Written as DNA, the CDR3 is TGTGCCAGTAGGACGAAGGGGGCCTTGAACACTGAAGCTTTCTTT.

This clonotype was counted between two and nine times. This chain joins TRBV19 and TRBJ1-5; D possibly corresponds to TRBD1 (5 bases). Per the germline V gene, CDR1 is LNHDA and CDR2 is SQIVND (reference sequence). There are 14 residues in the CDR3. Trimming took off 5 bases at V and 9 bases at J, with 17 bases between the two ends. The CDR3 here is CASSSGDRSWPQHF. The CDR3 DNA sequence: TGTGCCAGTAGTTCGGGGGACCGATCATGGCCCCAGCATTTT.

CDR3 in amino acids: CASSLNRVTPLHF. For the CDR3, the DNA is TGTGCCAGCAGTTTAAACAGGGTCACACCCCTCCACTTT. The rearrangement joins TRBV27 to TRBJ1-6, with D possibly TRBD1 on 6 matching bases. Germline CDR1 is MNHEY and CDR2 is SMNVEV (reference sequence). The CDR3 runs to 13 residues. The V and J ends lost 2 bases and 11 bases respectively, with 10 bases between them.

J is TRBJ2-1 and V is TRBV7-2; a weak D match, TRBD1 (5 bases). Trimming left V 1 base short and J 4 bases short, with 5 bases between. The CDR3 sequence is 13 residues long. Germline CDR1 and CDR2: SGHTA and FQGNSA. The DNA for the CDR3 is TGTGCCAGCAGCTTAGGACAGTACAATGAGCAGTTCTTC. Protein: CASSLGQYNEQFF.

The V and J genes are TRBV9 and TRBJ1-2, with D possibly being TRBD1 (5 bases). The CDR3 runs to 13 residues. Germline CDR1 is SGDLS and CDR2 is YYNGEE. V was clipped by 3 bases and J by 12 bases, with 18 bases between them. The CDR3 nucleotides read TGTGCCAGCAGCGCGTCCGGGACGGAGCTCCACACCTTC. This gives the protein CASSASGTELHTF.

The rearrangement joins TRBV20-1 to TRBJ2-3; 10 bases are a match to TRBD2. This CDR3 comprises 15 residues. The V segment lost 6 bases and the J segment 2 bases; nucleotides outside the gene matches: 8. Germline CDR1 and CDR2: DFQATT and SNEGSKA (reference sequence). The CDR3 is CSAGGLAQNTDTQYF. Here the CDR3 DNA reads TGCAGTGCCGGGGGACTAGCGCAAAACACAGATACGCAGTATTTT.

V gene TRBV7-8 combines with J gene TRBJ2-3; 16 nucleotides align to TRBD2. J gave up 0 bases and V 5 bases, and 14 bases lay outside the gene matches. The CDR3 spans 21 residues. CDR1 and CDR2 from the germline V gene are SGHVS and FQNEAQ. The CDR3 region has the DNA TGTGCCAGCAGCCCCCGGGGACTAGCGGGAGGGTGGTCCCCTAGCACAGATACGCAGTATTTT. Protein: CASSPRGLAGGWSPSTDTQYF.

The chain employs TRBV6-1 and TRBJ1-4; D is perhaps TRBD1 (5 bases). Germline CDR1 MNHNS, CDR2 SASEGT. CDR3 length: 14 residues. Trimming removed 5 bases from V and 5 bases from J, with 12 bases in between. In DNA form, the CDR3 reads TGTGCCAGCAGTCCCGCCGGGACGAATGAAAAACTGTTTTTT. It yields the protein CASSPAGTNEKLFF.

The chain links TRBV14 to TRBJ2-7; the match to TRBD2 covers 10 bases. CDR3 length: 18 residues. CDR1 is SGHDN and CDR2 is FVKESK in the germline V gene. After removal of 0 bases from V and 2 bases from J, the junction contained 10 bases not matched to a gene. CDR3 sequence reads: CASSQDWSGRGRPYEQYF. CDR3 sequence (DNA): TGTGCCAGCAGCCAAGATTGGAGCGGGAGGGGGCGACCCTACGAGCAGTACTTC.

This clonotype was found a few times. The chain combines TRBV20-1 with TRBJ1-2, with D possibly being TRBD1 (5 bases). CDR3 size: 14 residues. Looked up from germline, CDR1 is DFQATT and CDR2 is SNEGSKA (reference sequence). V was trimmed by 2 bases and J by 8 bases, leaving 18 bases between them. The CDR3 sequence: CSARWQGNRRGYTF. DNA of the CDR3: TGCAGTGCTAGATGGCAGGGAAACAGGCGAGGCTACACCTTC.

The chain joins TRBV7-2 to TRBJ2-6; 8 positions agree with TRBD1. Germline lookup yields CDR1 SGHTA and CDR2 FQGNSA. This CDR3 region has 17 residues. The V and J ends lost 0 bases and 2 bases, in that order; junction bases with no gene match: 3. CDR3 loop: CASSLAAGGTGANVLTF. In DNA form, the CDR3 reads TGTGCCAGCAGCTTAGCTGCAGGGGGCACTGGGGCCAACGTCCTGACTTTC.

This clonotype was picked up a small number of times. This chain connects TRBV19 to TRBJ1-3; the D is unclear. The V gene lost 8 bases and the J gene lost 2 bases, with 16 bases spanning the gap. The CDR3 is 15 amino acids. CDR1 is LNHDA and CDR2 is SQIVND in the germline V gene (reference sequence). CDR3 sequence reads: CASAAVRSPGNTIYF. The CDR3 DNA follows: TGTGCCAGTGCGGCAGTCAGGAGTCCTGGAAACACCATATATTTT.

The rearrangement joins TRBV7-2 to TRBJ2-3, with D unclear. Germline CDR1 reads SGHTA; CDR2 reads FQGNSA. The V end was cut by 1 base, the J end by 6 bases, with 14 bases between. The CDR3 is 15 residues long. This CDR3 reads CASSLGSGFGDTQYF. The CDR3 DNA sequence: TGTGCCAGCAGCTTAGGGTCCGGGTTCGGGGATACGCAGTATTTT.

The chain employs TRBV29-1 and TRBJ2-3, with D perhaps matching TRBD2 (6 bases). Trimming pared 3 bases from V and 4 bases from J, leaving 14 bases between. This CDR3 has 14 amino acids. Germline V gives CDR1 SQVTM, CDR2 ANQGSEA. The CDR3 loop is CSVDDGSVADTQYF. The CDR3 DNA sequence: TGCAGCGTTGATGACGGGAGTGTGGCAGATACGCAGTATTTT.

There are a few counts of this clonotype. The gene calls are TRBV23-1 and TRBJ1-1; no firm D call. TRBV23-1 is an open reading frame whose function is uncertain. The CDR3 has 14 amino acids. V was clipped by 3 bases and J by 6 bases, with 14 bases between them. Here the CDR3 DNA reads TGCGCCAGCAGTCATTTGGACCAGGAAGCTGAAGCTTTCTTT. This encodes CASSHLDQEAEAFF.

A few counts support this clonotype. The rearrangement links TRBV20-1 to TRBJ1-5; TRBD1 agrees at 7 bases. The CDR3 runs 15 residues. V dropped 5 bases and J dropped 5; count of bases not matched to a gene: 12. The V gene's germline CDR1 is DFQATT and CDR2 SNEGSKA (reference sequence). In DNA, the CDR3 is TGCAGTGCTGGTGTTGGGACAGCCCCTCATCAGCCCCAGCATTTT. It translates to CSAGVGTAPHQPQHF.

The gene calls are TRBV7-8 and TRBJ1-1; the D gene is possibly TRBD1 (6 bases). This CDR3 contains 15 residues. In germline, CDR1 is SGHVS, CDR2 FQNEAQ. The V gene lost 2 bases and the J gene lost 2 bases, with 12 bases spanning the gap. Written as DNA, the CDR3 is TGTGCCAGCAGCTTAATTACGGGGACAAACACTGAAGCTTTCTTT. As protein: CASSLITGTNTEAFF.